This T cell receptor (beta chain) was recovered during a study of regulatory T cells in long-lasting Graves disease. The study's findings and limits: The study found lower TCR diversity in persistent Graves' patients than in newly diagnosed ones.

The germline CDR1 and CDR2 sequences are SGHTS and YDEGEE. The CDR3 runs 17 residues. V was trimmed by 0 bases and J by 0 bases, leaving 12 bases between them. CDR3-region Arm-PCR and iRepertoire HTBI primers produced the TCR beta libraries. TCRdb re-called the multiplex PCR reads through MiXCR, storing one row per CDR3 protein. The profile shows 400,000 to 500,000 distinct CDR3 sequences, roughly a fifth of them singletons. Time point noted: persistent/refractory GD, antithyroid drugs over 5 years with positive TRAb. The authors made the TCR library using RNA they extracted from PBMCs. An endocrinology department in Xi'an, China, supplied the patients. The sample holds many counts of this clonotype. Its antigen remains unidentified.

Source: peripheral blood mononuclear cells (PBMCs), taken when the disease was refractory, from a patient treated with antithyroid drugs. This receptor was taken from a female donor with Graves disease. The chain links TRBV5-8 to TRBJ1-4; D is ambiguous. CDR3: CASSLATEAATNEKLFF. The CDR3 bases are TGTGCCAGCAGCTTGGCAACGGAAGCTGCAACTAATGAAAAACTGTTTTTT.